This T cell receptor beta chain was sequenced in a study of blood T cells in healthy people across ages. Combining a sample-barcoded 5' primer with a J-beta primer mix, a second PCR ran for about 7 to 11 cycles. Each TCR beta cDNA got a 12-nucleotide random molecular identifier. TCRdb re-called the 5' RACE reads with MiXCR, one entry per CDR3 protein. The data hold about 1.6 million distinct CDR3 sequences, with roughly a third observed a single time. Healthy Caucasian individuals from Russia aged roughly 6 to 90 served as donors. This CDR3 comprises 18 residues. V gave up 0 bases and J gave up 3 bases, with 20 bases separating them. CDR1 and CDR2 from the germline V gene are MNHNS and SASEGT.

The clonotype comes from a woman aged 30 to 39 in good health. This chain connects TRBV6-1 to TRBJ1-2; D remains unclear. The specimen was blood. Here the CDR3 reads CASSEAGQARLVYYGYTF. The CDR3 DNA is TGTGCCAGCAGTGAAGCTGGGCAGGCTCGCCTCGTCTACTATGGCTACACCTTC.